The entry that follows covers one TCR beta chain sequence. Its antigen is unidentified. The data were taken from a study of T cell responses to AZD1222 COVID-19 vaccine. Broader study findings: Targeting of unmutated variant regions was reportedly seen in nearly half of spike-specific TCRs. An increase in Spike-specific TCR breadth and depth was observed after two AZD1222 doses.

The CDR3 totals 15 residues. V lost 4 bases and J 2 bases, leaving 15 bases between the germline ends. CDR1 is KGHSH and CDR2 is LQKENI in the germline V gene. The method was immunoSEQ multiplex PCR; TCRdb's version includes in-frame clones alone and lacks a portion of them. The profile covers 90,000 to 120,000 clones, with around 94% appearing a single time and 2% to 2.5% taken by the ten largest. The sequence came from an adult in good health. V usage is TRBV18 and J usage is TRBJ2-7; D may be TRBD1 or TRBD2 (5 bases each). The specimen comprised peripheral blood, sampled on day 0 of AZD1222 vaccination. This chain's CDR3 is CASSRTGTDTYEQYF. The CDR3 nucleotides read TGTGCCAGCTCACGAACCGGGACCGATACCTACGAGCAGTACTTC.